The rows below give T cell receptor beta chains drawn from one sample of a study of neurological immune-mediated disorders. From the 5' RACE reads, TCRdb called clonotypes with MiXCR, one entry per CDR3 protein. The table lists 65,000 to 75,000 distinct CDR3 sequences, roughly 4.9% of them singletons. Source material: PBMCs. All receptors come from a human donor with multiple sclerosis. The donor label of this sample is uncertain. Both conserved end residues are part of each CDR3. Each record gives: CDR3 DNA, CDR3 protein, V gene, D gene, J gene, clone size. The D gene is left open where the match is weak. Only part of the rows carry a size: once, few, many, or a class if the clone is expanded.

CDR3 DNA: TGTGCCAGCAGCCCCGCCGCCGGGACAGGCCTTTTGAGCTCCTACGAGCAGTACTTC; CDR3 protein: CASSPAAGTGLLSSYEQYF; V gene: TRBV7-9; D gene: TRBD1; J gene: TRBJ2-7; clone size: many
CDR3 DNA: TGTGCCAGCACCTCCGACTCCTACGAGCAGTACTTC; CDR3 protein: CASTSDSYEQYF; V gene: TRBV6-6; D gene: .; J gene: TRBJ2-7; clone size: few
CDR3 DNA: TGCGCCAGCAGCCAGACAACGGCCGAGGGCGAGCAGTACTTC; CDR3 protein: CASSQTTAEGEQYF; V gene: TRBV5-1; D gene: .; J gene: TRBJ2-7; clone size: many
CDR3 DNA: TGTGCCTGGAGTGAGGGACCAGGCGGCACAGATACGCAGTATTTT; CDR3 protein: CAWSEGPGGTDTQYF; V gene: TRBV30; D gene: .; J gene: TRBJ2-3; clone size: many
CDR3 DNA: TGTGCCAGCAGCCCGGGGTCTTCAATGAACACTGAAGCTTTCTTT; CDR3 protein: CASSPGSSMNTEAFF; V gene: TRBV5-5; D gene: .; J gene: TRBJ1-1; clone size: many
CDR3 DNA: TGTGCCAGCAGCTTGAGGGGCCTGTACCAAGAGACCCAGTACTTC; CDR3 protein: CASSLRGLYQETQYF; V gene: TRBV5-5; D gene: .; J gene: TRBJ2-5; clone size: many
CDR3 DNA: TGCGCCAGCAGCTTGCCGACAGGGGGGACTGAAGCTTTCTTT; CDR3 protein: CASSLPTGGTEAFF; V gene: TRBV5-1; D gene: TRBD1; J gene: TRBJ1-1; clone size: many
CDR3 DNA: TGTGCCAGCAGCCGAGACTGGAATGAGCAGTTCTTC; CDR3 protein: CASSRDWNEQFF; V gene: TRBV3-1; D gene: .; J gene: TRBJ2-1; clone size: many
CDR3 DNA: TGCAGGGACTTTTTGGGAGAAGAAAAACTGTTTTTT; CDR3 protein: CRDFLGEEKLFF; V gene: TRBV20-1; D gene: .; J gene: TRBJ1-4; clone size: many
CDR3 DNA: TGCAGTGCTAGATCAGGACAGGGTGGAAGCAATCAGCCCCAGCATTTT; CDR3 protein: CSARSGQGGSNQPQHF; V gene: TRBV20-1; D gene: TRBD1; J gene: TRBJ1-5; clone size: many
CDR3 DNA: TGCAGTGCCCCCCAAGGGTCCTCTGGAAACACCATATATTTT; CDR3 protein: CSAPQGSSGNTIYF; V gene: TRBV20-1; D gene: .; J gene: TRBJ1-3; clone size: few
CDR3 DNA: TGTGCCAGCAGCCAAGGGGACCTTTCAGATACGCAGTATTTT; CDR3 protein: CASSQGDLSDTQYF; V gene: TRBV3-1; D gene: .; J gene: TRBJ2-3; clone size: .
CDR3 DNA: TGCGCCAGCAGCTTGCGTTTAGGGGGCATCGGAGAGACCCAGTACTTC; CDR3 protein: CASSLRLGGIGETQYF; V gene: TRBV5-1; D gene: TRBD1; J gene: TRBJ2-5; clone size: many
CDR3 DNA: TGTGCCTCCCGGTTCTTGGCTTTCACAGATACGCAGTATTTT; CDR3 protein: CASRFLAFTDTQYF; V gene: TRBV7-8; D gene: .; J gene: TRBJ2-3; clone size: many
CDR3 DNA: TGTGCCAGCAGCAAACGGACGGTCTCCTACGAGCAGTACTTC; CDR3 protein: CASSKRTVSYEQYF; V gene: TRBV3-1; D gene: .; J gene: TRBJ2-7; clone size: many
CDR3 DNA: TGCGCCAGCAGCCAAGAAGGGGACAGATATCAGCCCCAGCATTTT; CDR3 protein: CASSQEGDRYQPQHF; V gene: TRBV4-1; D gene: TRBD1; J gene: TRBJ1-5; clone size: many
CDR3 DNA: TGTGCCATCAGTGATTTAGCGGGGGGGGTCACAGATACGCAGTATTTT; CDR3 protein: CAISDLAGGVTDTQYF; V gene: TRBV10-3; D gene: TRBD2; J gene: TRBJ2-3; clone size: .
CDR3 DNA: TGTGCCAGCTCAGCGGAGGGGGAAGATCAGCCCCAGCATTTT; CDR3 protein: CASSAEGEDQPQHF; V gene: TRBV12-3/TRBV12-4; D gene: .; J gene: TRBJ1-5; clone size: many
CDR3 DNA: TGTGTCAGCACCGACCCCCCGGGCAGCCGTGTCTTGGGCTATGGCTACACCTTC; CDR3 protein: CVSTDPPGSRVLGYGYTF; V gene: TRBV6-2/TRBV6-3; D gene: .; J gene: TRBJ1-2; clone size: .
CDR3 DNA: TGCGCCAGCAGCTGGGACAGACTTGAAGCTTTCTTT; CDR3 protein: CASSWDRLEAFF; V gene: TRBV5-1; D gene: TRBD1; J gene: TRBJ1-1; clone size: many
CDR3 DNA: TGTGCCAGCAAAATCCGGGACAGACTGCATTCACCCCTCCACTTT; CDR3 protein: CASKIRDRLHSPLHF; V gene: TRBV6-1; D gene: TRBD1; J gene: TRBJ1-6; clone size: many
CDR3 DNA: TGTGCCAGCATCCTAGGAGGGGATAGCGGGGGGGCCGAAGAGACCCAGTACTTC; CDR3 protein: CASILGGDSGGAEETQYF; V gene: TRBV9; D gene: TRBD2; J gene: TRBJ2-5; clone size: many
CDR3 DNA: TGCAGTGCTAGGGATGACAGAAACACTGAAGCTTTCTTT; CDR3 protein: CSARDDRNTEAFF; V gene: TRBV20-1; D gene: .; J gene: TRBJ1-1; clone size: many
CDR3 DNA: TGTGCCATCAGGGCGACAGGGGACAATTCACCCCTCCACTTT; CDR3 protein: CAIRATGDNSPLHF; V gene: TRBV10-3; D gene: TRBD1; J gene: TRBJ1-6; clone size: many